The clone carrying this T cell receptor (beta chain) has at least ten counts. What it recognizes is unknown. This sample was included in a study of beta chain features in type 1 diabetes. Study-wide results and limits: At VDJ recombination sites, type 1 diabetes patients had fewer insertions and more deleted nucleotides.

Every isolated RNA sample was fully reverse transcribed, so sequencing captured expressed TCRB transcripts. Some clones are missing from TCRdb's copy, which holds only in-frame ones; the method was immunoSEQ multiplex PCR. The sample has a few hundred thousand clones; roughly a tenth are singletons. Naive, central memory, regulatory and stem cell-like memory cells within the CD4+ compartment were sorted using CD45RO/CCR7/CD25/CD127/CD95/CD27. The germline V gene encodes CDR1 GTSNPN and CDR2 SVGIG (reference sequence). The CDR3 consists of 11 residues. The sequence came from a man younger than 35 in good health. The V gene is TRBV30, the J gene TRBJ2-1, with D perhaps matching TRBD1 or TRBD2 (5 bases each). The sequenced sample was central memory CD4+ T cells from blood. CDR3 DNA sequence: TGTGGGGGGAGCTCCTACAATGAGCAGTTCTTC. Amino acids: CGGSSYNEQFF.